A selection of T cell receptor beta chains follows, all from one sample in a study of pediatric ulcerative colitis. Measured with immunoSEQ multiplex PCR; TCRdb has only the in-frame clones, and not every one. The sample shows tens of thousands of clones, about 81% of them seen only once. The sample consisted of gut tissue. These receptors all stem from a boy aged 5 to 17 with mild ulcerative colitis. Both conserved end residues are part of each CDR3. The order of the fields is V gene, D gene, clone size, CDR3 length, J gene, CDR3 DNA, CDR3 protein. D genes are given only for firm matches. A clone size is listed for some rows: how often the clone was seen (once, few, many), or a class if it is expanded.

TRBV5-5,-,-,16,TRBJ1-3,TGTGCCAGCAGCTTGGCCATTGGGTACTCTGGAAACACCATATATTTT,CASSLAIGYSGNTIYF
TRBV10-3,-,few,14,TRBJ1-5,TGTGCCATCAGTGAGTCCGATAGCAATCAGCCCCAGCATTTT,CAISESDSNQPQHF
TRBV19,-,-,15,TRBJ1-1,TGTGCCAGTAGGACGGACATCCAGGGGCTCACTGAAGCTTTCTTT,CASRTDIQGLTEAFF
TRBV27,-,-,15,TRBJ1-4,TGTGCCAGCAGTCGGGGGCGCGGGGCTAATGAAAAACTGTTTTTT,CASSRGRGANEKLFF
TRBV28,-,-,17,TRBJ1-4,TGTGCCAGCCGCCTCAAACCTACCGCAGGGTTCCGCAAAAAACTGTTTTTT,CASRLKPTAGFRKKLFF
TRBV9,TRBD2,-,14,TRBJ2-1,TGTGCCAGCAGCGCCTTCGTAGCGGGGGGGCCTCAGTTCTTC,CASSAFVAGGPQFF
TRBV5-8,-,few,14,TRBJ2-1,TGTGCCAGCAGCTTGGCCCAAGGAGGGAATGAGCAGTTCTTC,CASSLAQGGNEQFF
TRBV11-3,-,few,13,TRBJ1-6,TGTGCCAGCAGCTTTCAGGGGTATTCACCCCTCCACTTT,CASSFQGYSPLHF
TRBV6-1,-,few,15,TRBJ1-6,TGTGCCAGCAGTGAACGTTCACACCCGTATTCACCCCTCCACTTT,CASSERSHPYSPLHF
TRBV7-9,TRBD1,few,15,TRBJ1-2,TGTGCCAGCAGCTTTGTAGGGGGCCGTAACTATGGCTACACCTTC,CASSFVGGRNYGYTF
TRBV14,-,-,14,TRBJ1-4,TGTGCCAGCAGCCGTGGAGGGGTCGATGAAAAACTGTTTTTT,CASSRGGVDEKLFF